The T cell receptor (beta chain) under discussion was sequenced for a study of blood T cells in healthy people across ages. A second PCR of 7 to 11 cycles used a sample-barcoded 5' primer and a J-beta primer mix. Each CDR3 protein is one row after TCRdb ran MiXCR on the 5' RACE reads. The sample contains over 1,500,000 distinct CDR3 sequences, roughly 52% of which appear only once. As to this clonotype: Its target is unknown.

Overall study findings and caveats: The donors' CMV status was not determined, possibly confounding changes in expanded clonotypes. Both naive CD4+ cell counts and diversity were greater in long-lived donors than in aged donors.

The receptor was derived from a woman aged 40 to 55 in good health. Material: blood.

Here the CDR3 reads CASSQAGTPYNYGYTF. The DNA for the CDR3 is TGCGCCAGCAGCCAGGCCGGGACCCCGTACAACTATGGCTACACCTTC. J is TRBJ1-2 and V is TRBV4-3; possibly TRBD1 for D (5 bases). This CDR3 contains 16 residues. Trimming removed 3 bases from V and 2 bases from J, with 16 bases in between. CDR1 and CDR2 from the germline V gene are LGHNA and YSLEER.